This is a list of T cell receptor beta chains from one sample in a study of cytomegalovirus exposure and HLA in healthy donors. TCRdb keeps only in-frame clones here, not all; method: immunoSEQ multiplex PCR. The repertoire holds more than 65,000 clones, approximately 80% seen once, with about 2.9% in the top ten. The sequencing sample was made of PBMCs. The receptors derive from a man aged 35 to 55 in good health and CMV-seronegative. Both conserved end residues are part of each CDR3. The order of the fields is J gene, clone size, V gene, CDR3 length, CDR3 protein. The listing skips clone size in some rows; elsewhere it reads once, few, many or a size class.

j_gene: TRBJ2-5
abundance: .
v_gene: TRBV11-2
len: 15
CDR3aa: CAGSLSSGGGETQYF

j_gene: TRBJ2-3
abundance: .
v_gene: TRBV7-9
len: 16
CDR3aa: CSSSFRPSGYTDTQYF

j_gene: TRBJ2-2
abundance: .
v_gene: TRBV19
len: 16
CDR3aa: CASSSRTGMRTGELFF

j_gene: TRBJ2-3
abundance: .
v_gene: TRBV18
len: 14
CDR3aa: CASSPIDSGDTQYF

j_gene: TRBJ1-2
abundance: few
v_gene: TRBV28
len: 15
CDR3aa: CASSLGLDRSYGYTF

j_gene: TRBJ1-1
abundance: once
v_gene: TRBV6-4
len: 15
CDR3aa: CASSERTGTNTEAFF

j_gene: TRBJ1-6
abundance: once
v_gene: TRBV28
len: 16
CDR3aa: CASSFMRGVLNSPLHF

j_gene: TRBJ1-2
abundance: .
v_gene: TRBV9
len: 16
CDR3aa: CASSLSGTGDPYGYTF

j_gene: TRBJ1-2
abundance: .
v_gene: TRBV4-3
len: 14
CDR3aa: CASSQGENNYGYTF

j_gene: TRBJ1-1
abundance: .
v_gene: TRBV5-1
len: 15
CDR3aa: CASSWGGQMNTEAFF

j_gene: TRBJ2-7
abundance: once
v_gene: TRBV7-9
len: 12
CDR3aa: CSSPRSSYEQYF

j_gene: TRBJ2-3
abundance: .
v_gene: TRBV15
len: 15
CDR3aa: CATSRGIAGKDTQYF

j_gene: TRBJ1-4
abundance: .
v_gene: TRBV19
len: 16
CDR3aa: CASRNPPGQGSEKLFF

j_gene: TRBJ2-2
abundance: .
v_gene: TRBV2
len: 15
CDR3aa: CASSEARGSTGELFF

j_gene: .
abundance: few
v_gene: TRBV5-1
len: 14
CDR3aa: CASSVREQGYEQYF

j_gene: TRBJ1-5
abundance: .
v_gene: TRBV19
len: 16
CDR3aa: CASSIPLRVGNQPQHF

j_gene: TRBJ2-1
abundance: few
v_gene: TRBV7-3
len: 12
CDR3aa: CASSLTGTPQFF

j_gene: TRBJ1-2
abundance: .
v_gene: TRBV4-1
len: 16
CDR3aa: CASSQARDRGNYGYTF

j_gene: TRBJ2-1
abundance: .
v_gene: TRBV28
len: 15
CDR3aa: CASTKRGGPKGEQFF

j_gene: TRBJ2-1
abundance: once
v_gene: TRBV27
len: 14
CDR3aa: CASRVTGGYNEQFF

j_gene: TRBJ1-1
abundance: .
v_gene: TRBV30
len: 14
CDR3aa: CAWSKLRVGTEAFF

j_gene: TRBJ2-4
abundance: once
v_gene: TRBV6-5
len: 11
CDR3aa: CASNRGNIQYF

j_gene: TRBJ1-2
abundance: once
v_gene: TRBV19
len: 12
CDR3aa: CASSTTDYGYTF

j_gene: TRBJ2-5
abundance: .
v_gene: TRBV13
len: 12
CDR3aa: CASSWDRKTQYF

j_gene: TRBJ2-5
abundance: .
v_gene: TRBV10-3
len: 14
CDR3aa: CATRTSGGPETQYF

j_gene: TRBJ2-7
abundance: .
v_gene: TRBV6-1
len: 14
CDR3aa: CASSREGYSYEQYF

j_gene: TRBJ2-7
abundance: .
v_gene: TRBV9
len: 15
CDR3aa: CASSVSGTGNWEQYF

j_gene: TRBJ2-7
abundance: .
v_gene: TRBV13
len: 14
CDR3aa: CASSPGQASYEQYF

j_gene: TRBJ2-7
abundance: few
v_gene: TRBV19
len: 15
CDR3aa: CASSMKTGPKDEQYF

j_gene: TRBJ1-1
abundance: .
v_gene: TRBV5-1
len: 18
CDR3aa: CASSRATVPSYGNTEAFF

j_gene: TRBJ2-7
abundance: .
v_gene: TRBV28
len: 12
CDR3aa: CASSLQSYEQYF

j_gene: TRBJ2-1
abundance: .
v_gene: TRBV4-2
len: 13
CDR3aa: CASSPETRAEQFF

j_gene: TRBJ1-1
abundance: .
v_gene: TRBV28
len: 12
CDR3aa: CASVGRRTEAFF

j_gene: TRBJ2-5
abundance: once
v_gene: TRBV9
len: 13
CDR3aa: CASSVALRETQYF

j_gene: TRBJ2-3
abundance: .
v_gene: TRBV5-5
len: 16
CDR3aa: CASSPGFGEGTDTQYF

j_gene: TRBJ1-4
abundance: .
v_gene: TRBV5-4
len: 15
CDR3aa: CASSLTGTTNEKLFF

j_gene: TRBJ1-2
abundance: few
v_gene: TRBV27
len: 17
CDR3aa: CASSLSPWDRRNYGYTF

j_gene: TRBJ2-7
abundance: .
v_gene: TRBV7-6
len: 13
CDR3aa: CASRPAQGAEQYF

j_gene: TRBJ2-1
abundance: .
v_gene: TRBV5-1
len: 14
CDR3aa: CASSLEDSYNEQFF

j_gene: TRBJ2-1
abundance: .
v_gene: TRBV15
len: 16
CDR3aa: CATSRDPAESGNEQFF

j_gene: TRBJ1-1
abundance: .
v_gene: TRBV6-5
len: 12
CDR3aa: CAAGTANTEAFF

j_gene: TRBJ1-6
abundance: .
v_gene: TRBV7-2
len: 16
CDR3aa: CASSLGVVRRDSPLHF

j_gene: TRBJ2-3
abundance: .
v_gene: TRBV6-1
len: 15
CDR3aa: CASFEGGGAVDTQYF

j_gene: TRBJ2-5
abundance: .
v_gene: TRBV7-8
len: 15
CDR3aa: CASSLQGVLQETQYF

j_gene: TRBJ2-5
abundance: .
v_gene: TRBV19
len: 17
CDR3aa: CASSMFYPGHLGETQYF

j_gene: TRBJ1-1
abundance: .
v_gene: TRBV30
len: 10
CDR3aa: CASIYTEAFF

j_gene: TRBJ2-5
abundance: .
v_gene: TRBV7-2
len: 17
CDR3aa: CASSLRRGARDQETQYF

j_gene: TRBJ1-2
abundance: .
v_gene: TRBV2
len: 16
CDR3aa: CASRDNRGNTNYGYTF

j_gene: TRBJ1-6
abundance: .
v_gene: TRBV27
len: 15
CDR3aa: CASSFGQGSNSPLHF

j_gene: TRBJ2-1
abundance: .
v_gene: TRBV9
len: 12
CDR3aa: CASSGGAIGQFF

j_gene: TRBJ1-2
abundance: .
v_gene: TRBV10-3
len: 12
CDR3aa: CASQPGAYGYTF

j_gene: TRBJ2-3
abundance: .
v_gene: TRBV4-2
len: 17
CDR3aa: CASSPIRGAEGTDTQYF

j_gene: TRBJ2-2
abundance: .
v_gene: TRBV7-2
len: 15
CDR3aa: CASSSAGGWVGELFF

j_gene: TRBJ1-1
abundance: .
v_gene: TRBV18
len: 13
CDR3aa: CASSGQRNTEAFF

j_gene: TRBJ1-1
abundance: .
v_gene: TRBV9
len: 14
CDR3aa: CASSVRQGNTEAFF